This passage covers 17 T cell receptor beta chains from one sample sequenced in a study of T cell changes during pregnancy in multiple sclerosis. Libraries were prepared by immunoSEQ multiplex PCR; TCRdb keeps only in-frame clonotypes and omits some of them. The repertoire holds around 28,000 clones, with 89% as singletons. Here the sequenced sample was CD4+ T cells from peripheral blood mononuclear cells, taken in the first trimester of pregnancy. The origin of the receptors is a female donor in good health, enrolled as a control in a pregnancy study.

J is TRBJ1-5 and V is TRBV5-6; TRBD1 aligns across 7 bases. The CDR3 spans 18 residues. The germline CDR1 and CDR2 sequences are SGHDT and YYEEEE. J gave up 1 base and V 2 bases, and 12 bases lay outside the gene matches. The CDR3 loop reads CASSFFLDRAQSNQPQHF. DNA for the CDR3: TGTGCCAGCAGCTTCTTCCTCGACAGGGCCCAAAGCAATCAGCCCCAGCATTTT.

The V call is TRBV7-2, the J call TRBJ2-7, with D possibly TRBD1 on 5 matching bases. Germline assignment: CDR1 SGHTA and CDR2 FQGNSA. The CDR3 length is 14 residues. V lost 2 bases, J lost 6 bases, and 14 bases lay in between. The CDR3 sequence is CASSLKGSLGEQYF. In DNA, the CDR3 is TGTGCCAGCAGCTTAAAGGGGTCTTTGGGCGAGCAGTACTTC.

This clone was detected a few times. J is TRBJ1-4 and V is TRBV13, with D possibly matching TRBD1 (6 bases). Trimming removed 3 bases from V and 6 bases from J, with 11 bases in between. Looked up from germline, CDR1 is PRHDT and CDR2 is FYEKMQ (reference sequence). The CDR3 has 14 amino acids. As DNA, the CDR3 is TGTGCCAGCAGCTTCGGGGGGCGTTATGAAAAACTGTTTTTT. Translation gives CASSFGGRYEKLFF.

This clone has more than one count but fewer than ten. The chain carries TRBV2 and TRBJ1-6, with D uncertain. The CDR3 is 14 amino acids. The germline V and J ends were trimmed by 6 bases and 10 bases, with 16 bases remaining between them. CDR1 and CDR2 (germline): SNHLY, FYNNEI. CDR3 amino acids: CASRGNEGGSPLHF. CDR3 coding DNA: TGTGCCAGCAGAGGGAACGAAGGAGGCTCACCCCTCCACTTT.

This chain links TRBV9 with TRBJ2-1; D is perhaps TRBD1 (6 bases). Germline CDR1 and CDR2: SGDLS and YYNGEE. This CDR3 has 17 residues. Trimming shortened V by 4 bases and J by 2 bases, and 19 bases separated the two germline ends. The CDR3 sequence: CASSTQTGVGPYNEQFF. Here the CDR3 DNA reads TGTGCCAGCAGCACCCAGACAGGCGTCGGCCCCTACAATGAGCAGTTCTTC. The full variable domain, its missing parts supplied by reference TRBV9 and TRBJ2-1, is DSGVTQTPKHLITATGQRVTLRCSPRSGDLSVYWYQQSLDQGLQFLIQYYNGEERAKGNILERFSAQQFPDLHSELNLSSLELGDSALYFCASSTQTGVGPYNEQFFGPGTRLTVL.

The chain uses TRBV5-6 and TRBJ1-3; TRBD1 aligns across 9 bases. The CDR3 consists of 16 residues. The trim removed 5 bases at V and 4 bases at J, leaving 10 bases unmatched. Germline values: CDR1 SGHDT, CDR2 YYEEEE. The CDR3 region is CASSFTGGRKGNTIYF. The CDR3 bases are TGTGCCAGCAGTTTTACAGGGGGCAGGAAGGGAAACACCATATATTTT.

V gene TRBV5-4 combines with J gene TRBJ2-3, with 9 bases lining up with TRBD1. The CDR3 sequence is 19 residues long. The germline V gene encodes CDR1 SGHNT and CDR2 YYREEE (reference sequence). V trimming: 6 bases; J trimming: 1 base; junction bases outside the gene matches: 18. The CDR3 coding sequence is TGTGCCAGCACCGTCGGGGGGACAGGGCATCTTAGCGGCACAGATACGCAGTATTTT. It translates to CASTVGGTGHLSGTDTQYF. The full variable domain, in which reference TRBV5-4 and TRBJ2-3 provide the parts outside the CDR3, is ETGVTQSPTHLIKTRGQQVTLRCSSQSGHNTVSWYQQALGQGPQFIFQYYREEENGRGNFPPRFSGLQFPNYSSELNVNALELDDSALYLCASTVGGTGHLSGTDTQYFGPGTRLTVL.

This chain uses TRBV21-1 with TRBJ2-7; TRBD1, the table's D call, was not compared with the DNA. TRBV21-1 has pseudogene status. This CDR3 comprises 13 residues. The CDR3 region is CATRDRGQYEQYF. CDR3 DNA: TGTGCCACCAGGGACAGGGGGCAATACGAGCAGTACTTC.

The CDR3, as DNA: TGTGCCAGCACCCCACTAGGAACCTACGAGCAGTACTTC. This translates into CASTPLGTYEQYF. The J gene is TRBJ2-7, the V gene TRBV6-5; D may be TRBD2 (5 bases). The V gene lost 7 bases and the J gene lost 2 bases, with 12 bases spanning the gap. Looked up from germline, CDR1 is MNHEY and CDR2 is SVGAGI. CDR3 length: 13 amino acids.

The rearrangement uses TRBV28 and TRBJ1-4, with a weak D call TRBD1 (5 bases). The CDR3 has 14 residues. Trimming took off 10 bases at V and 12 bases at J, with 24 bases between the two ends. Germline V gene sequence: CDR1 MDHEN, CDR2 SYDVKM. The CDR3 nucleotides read TGTGCCATCCTCGGGGGGTGGGCTTCGGGGGAACTGTTTTTT. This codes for CAILGGWASGELFF.

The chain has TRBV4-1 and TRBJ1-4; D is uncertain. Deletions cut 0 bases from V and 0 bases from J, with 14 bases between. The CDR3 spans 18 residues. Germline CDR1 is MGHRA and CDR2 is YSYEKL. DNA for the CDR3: TGCGCCAGCAGCCAAGAAAGGCCCCTGGGCCCAACTAATGAAAAACTGTTTTTT. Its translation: CASSQERPLGPTNEKLFF.

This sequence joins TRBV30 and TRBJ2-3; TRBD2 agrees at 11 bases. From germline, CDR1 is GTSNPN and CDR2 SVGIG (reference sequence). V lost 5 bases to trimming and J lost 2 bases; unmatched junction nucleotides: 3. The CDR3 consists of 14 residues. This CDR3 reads CAWVAGGPTDTQYF. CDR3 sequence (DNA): TGTGCCTGGGTAGCGGGGGGGCCCACAGATACGCAGTATTTT.

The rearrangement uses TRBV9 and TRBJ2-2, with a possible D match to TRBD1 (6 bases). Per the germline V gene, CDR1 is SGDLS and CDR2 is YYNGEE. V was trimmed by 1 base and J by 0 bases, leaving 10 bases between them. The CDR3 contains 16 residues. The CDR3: CASSVQGSANTGELFF. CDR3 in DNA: TGTGCCAGCAGCGTACAGGGGAGCGCGAACACCGGGGAGCTGTTTTTT.

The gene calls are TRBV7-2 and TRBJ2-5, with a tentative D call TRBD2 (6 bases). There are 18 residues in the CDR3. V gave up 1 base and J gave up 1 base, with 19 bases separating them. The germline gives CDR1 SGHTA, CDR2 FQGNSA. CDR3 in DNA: TGTGCCAGCAGCTTAGTACACCTGATCGGGAGAGGCCAAGAGACCCAGTACTTC. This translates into CASSLVHLIGRGQETQYF.

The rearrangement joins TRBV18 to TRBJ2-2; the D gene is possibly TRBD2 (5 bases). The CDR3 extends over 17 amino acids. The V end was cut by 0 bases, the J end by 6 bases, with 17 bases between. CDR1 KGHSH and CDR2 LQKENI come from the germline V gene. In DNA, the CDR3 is TGTGCCAGCTCACCACCCGGAGGCCCATCGATTGCCGGGGAGCTGTTTTTT. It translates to CASSPPGGPSIAGELFF.

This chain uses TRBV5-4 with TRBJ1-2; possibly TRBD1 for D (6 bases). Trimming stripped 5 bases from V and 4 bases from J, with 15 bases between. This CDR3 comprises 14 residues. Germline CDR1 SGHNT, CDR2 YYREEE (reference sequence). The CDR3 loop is CASSFDRTGYGYTF. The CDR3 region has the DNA TGTGCCAGCAGTTTCGACAGGACTGGCTATGGCTACACCTTC.

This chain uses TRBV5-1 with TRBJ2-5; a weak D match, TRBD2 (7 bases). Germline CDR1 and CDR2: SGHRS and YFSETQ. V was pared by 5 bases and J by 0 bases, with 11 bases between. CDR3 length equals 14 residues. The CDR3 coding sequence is TGCGCCAGCAGAACAGGGACTAACCAAGAGACCCAGTACTTC. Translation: CASRTGTNQETQYF. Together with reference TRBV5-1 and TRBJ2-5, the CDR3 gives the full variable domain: KAGVTQTPRYLIKTRGQQVTLSCSPISGHRSVSWYQQTPGQGLQFLFEYFSETQRNKGNFPGRFSGRQFSNSRSEMNVSTLELGDSALYLCASRTGTNQETQYFGPGTRLLVL.